The T cell receptor beta chain described here comes from a study of response to subunit inactivated influenza vaccine. After removal of 6 bases from V and 0 bases from J, the junction contained 18 bases not matched to a gene. The V gene's germline CDR1 is DFQATT and CDR2 SNEGSKA (reference sequence). CDR3 size: 19 residues. TCRdb re-analysed the RT-PCR reads in MiXCR, keeping a single row per CDR3 protein. The sample includes roughly 520,000 distinct CDR3 sequences, roughly 25% of them seen just once. This clonotype showed up just a few times. What it recognizes is unknown. Broader study findings: Each seasonal influenza vaccination recruits few new T cells, the authors suggested.

The V and J genes are TRBV20-1 and TRBJ2-2, with 8 positions matching TRBD1. Specimen: CD4+ T cells sorted from PBMCs, collected more than 4 days after vaccination. This clonotype was obtained from a man in his fifties who received an inactivated influenza vaccine. The CDR3 loop reads CSARWAGQGPFANTGELFF. The CDR3, as DNA: TGCAGTGCCAGGTGGGCAGGACAGGGACCCTTCGCGAACACCGGGGAGCTGTTTTTT.